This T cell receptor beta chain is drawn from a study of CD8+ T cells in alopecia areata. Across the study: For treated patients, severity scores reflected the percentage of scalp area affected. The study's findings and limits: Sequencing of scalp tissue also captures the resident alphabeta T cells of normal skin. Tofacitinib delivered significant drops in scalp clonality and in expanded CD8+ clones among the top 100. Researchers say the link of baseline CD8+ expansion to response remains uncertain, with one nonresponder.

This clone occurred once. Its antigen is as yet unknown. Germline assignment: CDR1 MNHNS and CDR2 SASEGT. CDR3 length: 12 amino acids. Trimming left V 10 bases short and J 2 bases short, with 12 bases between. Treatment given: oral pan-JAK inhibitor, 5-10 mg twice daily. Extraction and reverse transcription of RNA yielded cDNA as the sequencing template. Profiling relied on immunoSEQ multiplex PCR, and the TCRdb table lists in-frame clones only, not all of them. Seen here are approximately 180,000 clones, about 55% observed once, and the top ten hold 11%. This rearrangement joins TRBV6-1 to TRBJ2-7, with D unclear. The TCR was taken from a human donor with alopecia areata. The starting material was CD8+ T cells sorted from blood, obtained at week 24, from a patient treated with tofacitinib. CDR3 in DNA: TGTGCCATCCAATTAACTACCTACGAGCAGTACTTC. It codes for CAIQLTTYEQYF.